This TCR beta chain stems from a study of CD8+ T cells in alopecia areata. Study-wide background: Treated patients received severity scores based on the percentage of scalp area affected.

The germline CDR1 and CDR2 sequences are SGHTA and FQGNSA. This CDR3 region has 16 residues. V shed 5 bases and J shed 9 bases, with 23 bases lying between them. Treatment indicated: oral pan-JAK inhibitor, 5-10 mg twice daily. Isolated RNA was reverse transcribed into cDNA used as the sequencing template. The assay was immunoSEQ multiplex PCR, and TCRdb's table has in-frame clones only and misses some. The sample has about 150,000 clones, about 56% seen once. The chain joins TRBV7-2 to TRBJ2-1; perhaps TRBD2 as D (6 bases). This sample comprised CD8+ T cells sorted from blood, obtained at week 4, from a patient treated with tofacitinib. The TCR was taken from a human donor with alopecia areata. The CDR3 region is CASSHVSDVGGSEQFF. The CDR3 DNA reads TGTGCCAGCAGCCATGTATCGGACGTTGGAGGGAGTGAGCAGTTCTTC.